This TCR beta chain was recovered during a study of T cell responses to AZD1222 COVID-19 vaccine. Whole-study results and caveats: Increases in Spike-specific TCR breadth and depth were seen after two AZD1222 doses. No repertoire was sampled before or during the peak T cell response, only after it.

Points on this clone: Its specificity is not known.

The CDR3 has 13 residues. Looked up from germline, CDR1 is MNHEY and CDR2 is SVGAGI. V lost 0 bases to trimming and J lost 5 bases, with 5 bases between them. The protocol was immunoSEQ multiplex PCR, while the TCRdb copy is restricted to in-frame clones and leaves out a portion. The sample includes some 130,000 clones, roughly nine tenths of them seen just once. Source: peripheral blood, taken on day 0 of AZD1222 vaccination. The chain has TRBV6-5 and TRBJ1-5; D gene unclear. The TCR comes from an adult in good health. The CDR3 loop is CASSYSEYQPQHF. CDR3 bases: TGTGCCAGCAGTTACTCAGAGTATCAGCCCCAGCATTTT.